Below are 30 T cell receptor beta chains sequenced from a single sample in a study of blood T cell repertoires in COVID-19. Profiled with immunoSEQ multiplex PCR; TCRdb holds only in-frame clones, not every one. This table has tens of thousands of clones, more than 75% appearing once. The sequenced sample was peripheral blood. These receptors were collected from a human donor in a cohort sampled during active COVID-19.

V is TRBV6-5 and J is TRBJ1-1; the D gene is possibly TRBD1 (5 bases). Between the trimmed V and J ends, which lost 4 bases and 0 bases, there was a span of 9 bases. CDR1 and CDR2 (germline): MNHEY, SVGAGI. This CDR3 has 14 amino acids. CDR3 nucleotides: TGTGCCAGCAGTTTCCAGGGTCTGAACACTGAAGCTTTCTTT. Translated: CASSFQGLNTEAFF.

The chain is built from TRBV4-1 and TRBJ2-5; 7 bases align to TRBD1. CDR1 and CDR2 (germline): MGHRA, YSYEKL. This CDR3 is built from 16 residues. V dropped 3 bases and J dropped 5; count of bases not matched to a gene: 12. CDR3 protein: CASSQPLGTERETQYF. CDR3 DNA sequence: TGCGCCAGCAGCCAGCCGCTGGGGACAGAGAGGGAGACCCAGTACTTC.

The CDR3 loop reads CASSQEPPTGALTYEQYF. As DNA, the CDR3 is TGCGCCAGCAGCCAAGAGCCCCCGACAGGGGCTCTGACCTACGAGCAGTACTTC. The chain is built from TRBV4-1 and TRBJ2-7, with 8 bases identical to TRBD1. With V trimmed by 0 bases and J by 2 bases, 12 bases remained unmatched. From germline, CDR1 is MGHRA and CDR2 YSYEKL. The CDR3 sequence is 18 residues long.

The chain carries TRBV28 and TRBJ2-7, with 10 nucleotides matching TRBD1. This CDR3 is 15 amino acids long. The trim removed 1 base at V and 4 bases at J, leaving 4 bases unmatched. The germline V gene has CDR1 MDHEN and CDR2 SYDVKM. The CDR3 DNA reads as TGTGCCAGCAGTTTATCGGACAGGGGGTGGTACGAGCAGTACTTC. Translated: CASSLSDRGWYEQYF.

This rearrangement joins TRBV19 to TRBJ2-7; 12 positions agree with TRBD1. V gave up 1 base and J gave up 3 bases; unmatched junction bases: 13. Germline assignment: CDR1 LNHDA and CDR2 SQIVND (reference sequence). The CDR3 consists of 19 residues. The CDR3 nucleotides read TGTGCCAGTAGTATAGCCCCAACCGGGACAGGGGGCCCTATCTACGAGCAGTACTTC. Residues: CASSIAPTGTGGPIYEQYF. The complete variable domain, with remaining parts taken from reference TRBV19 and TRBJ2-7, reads DGGITQSPKYLFRKEGQNVTLSCEQNLNHDAMYWYRQDPGQGLRLIYYSQIVNDFQKGDIAEGYSVSREKKESFPLTVTSAQKNPTAFYLCASSIAPTGTGGPIYEQYFGPGTRLTVT.

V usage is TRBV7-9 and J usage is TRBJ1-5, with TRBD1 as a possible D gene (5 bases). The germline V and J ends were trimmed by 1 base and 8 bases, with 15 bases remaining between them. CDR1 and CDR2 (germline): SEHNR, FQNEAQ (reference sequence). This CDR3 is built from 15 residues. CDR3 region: CASSLGAGGWEPQHF. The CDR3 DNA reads TGTGCCAGCAGCTTAGGAGCGGGGGGTTGGGAGCCCCAGCATTTT.

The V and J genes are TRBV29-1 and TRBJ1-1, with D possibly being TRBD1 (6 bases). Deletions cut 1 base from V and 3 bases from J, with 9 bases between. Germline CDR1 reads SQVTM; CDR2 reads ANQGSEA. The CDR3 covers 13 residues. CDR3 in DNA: TGCAGCGTTGAAGGGACAGAGGACACTGAAGCTTTCTTT. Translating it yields CSVEGTEDTEAFF.

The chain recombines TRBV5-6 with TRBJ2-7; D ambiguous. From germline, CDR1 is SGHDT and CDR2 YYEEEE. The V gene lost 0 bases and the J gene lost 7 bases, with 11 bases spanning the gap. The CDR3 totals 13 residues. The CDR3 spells CASSLGPLEEQYF. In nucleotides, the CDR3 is TGTGCCAGCAGCTTGGGACCCTTGGAGGAGCAGTACTTC.

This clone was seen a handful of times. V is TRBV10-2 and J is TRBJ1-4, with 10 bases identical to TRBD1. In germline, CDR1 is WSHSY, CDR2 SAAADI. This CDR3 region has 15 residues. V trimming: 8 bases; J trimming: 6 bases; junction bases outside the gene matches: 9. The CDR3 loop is CASRDRGGGYEKLFF. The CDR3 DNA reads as TGCGCCAGCCGGGACAGGGGAGGAGGGTATGAAAAACTGTTTTTT.

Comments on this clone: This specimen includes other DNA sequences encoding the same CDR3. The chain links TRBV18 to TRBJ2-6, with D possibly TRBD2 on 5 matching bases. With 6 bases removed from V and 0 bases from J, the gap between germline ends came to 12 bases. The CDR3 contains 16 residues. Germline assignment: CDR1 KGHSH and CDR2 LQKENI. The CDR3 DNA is TGTGCCAGCTCGTTGACGGGAAGCTCTGGGGCCAACGTCCTGACTTTC. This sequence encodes CASSLTGSSGANVLTF.

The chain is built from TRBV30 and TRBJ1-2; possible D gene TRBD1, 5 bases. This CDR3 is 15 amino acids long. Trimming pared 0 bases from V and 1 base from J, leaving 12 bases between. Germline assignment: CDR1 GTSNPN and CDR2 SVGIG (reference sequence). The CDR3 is CAWSVGAAFNYGYTF. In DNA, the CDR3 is TGTGCCTGGAGTGTAGGGGCGGCGTTTAACTATGGCTACACCTTC.

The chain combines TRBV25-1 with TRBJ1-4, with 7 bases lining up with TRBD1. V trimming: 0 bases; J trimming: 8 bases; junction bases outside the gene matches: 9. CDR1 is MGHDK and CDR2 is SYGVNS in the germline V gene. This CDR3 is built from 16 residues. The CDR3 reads CASSEYSVTGYEKLFF. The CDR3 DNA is TGTGCCAGCAGTGAATATTCCGTGACAGGGTACGAAAAACTGTTTTTT. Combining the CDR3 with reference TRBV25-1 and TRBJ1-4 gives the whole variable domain EADIYQTPRYLVIGTGKKITLECSQTMGHDKMYWYQQDPGMELHLIHYSYGVNSTEKGDLSSESTVSRIRTEHFPLTLESARPSHTSQYLCASSEYSVTGYEKLFFGSGTQLSVL.

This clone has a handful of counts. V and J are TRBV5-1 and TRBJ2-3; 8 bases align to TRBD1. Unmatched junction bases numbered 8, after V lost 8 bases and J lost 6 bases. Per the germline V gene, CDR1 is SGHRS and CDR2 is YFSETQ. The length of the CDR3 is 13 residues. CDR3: CASWQGARDTQYF. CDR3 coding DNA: TGCGCCAGTTGGCAGGGGGCGAGGGATACGCAGTATTTT.

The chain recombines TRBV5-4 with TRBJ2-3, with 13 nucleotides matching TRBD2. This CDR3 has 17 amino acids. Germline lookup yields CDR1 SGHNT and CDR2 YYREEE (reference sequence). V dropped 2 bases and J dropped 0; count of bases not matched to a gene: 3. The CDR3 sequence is CASSLGTSGKSTDTQYF. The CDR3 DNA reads TGTGCCAGCAGCTTAGGGACTAGCGGGAAGAGCACAGATACGCAGTATTTT. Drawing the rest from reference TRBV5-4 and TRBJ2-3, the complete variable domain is ETGVTQSPTHLIKTRGQQVTLRCSSQSGHNTVSWYQQALGQGPQFIFQYYREEENGRGNFPPRFSGLQFPNYSSELNVNALELDDSALYLCASSLGTSGKSTDTQYFGPGTRLTVL.

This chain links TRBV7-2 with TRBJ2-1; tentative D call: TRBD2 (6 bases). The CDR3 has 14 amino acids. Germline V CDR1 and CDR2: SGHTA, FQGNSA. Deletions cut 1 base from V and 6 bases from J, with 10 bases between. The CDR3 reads CASSLDSGSNEQFF. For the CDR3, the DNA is TGTGCCAGCAGCTTAGACTCCGGGAGCAATGAGCAGTTCTTC.

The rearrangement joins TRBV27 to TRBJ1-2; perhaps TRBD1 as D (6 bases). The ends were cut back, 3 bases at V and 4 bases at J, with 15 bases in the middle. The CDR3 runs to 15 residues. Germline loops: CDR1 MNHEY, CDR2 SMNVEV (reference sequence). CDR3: CASSLNQGPGYGYTF. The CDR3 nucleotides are TGTGCCAGCAGTTTGAATCAGGGGCCGGGCTATGGCTACACCTTC.

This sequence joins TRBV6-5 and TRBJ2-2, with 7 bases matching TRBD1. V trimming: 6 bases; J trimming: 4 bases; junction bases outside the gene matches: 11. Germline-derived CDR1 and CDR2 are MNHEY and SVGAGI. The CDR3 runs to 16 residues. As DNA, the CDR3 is TGTGCCAGCAGCTACACGGGACAGAGTCTCACCGGGGAGCTGTTTTTT. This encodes CASSYTGQSLTGELFF.

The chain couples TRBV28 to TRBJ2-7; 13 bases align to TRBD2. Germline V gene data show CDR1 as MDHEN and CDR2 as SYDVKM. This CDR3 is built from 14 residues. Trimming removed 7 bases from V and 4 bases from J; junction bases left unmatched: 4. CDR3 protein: CASIGTSGIYEQYF. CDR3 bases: TGTGCCAGCATTGGGACTAGCGGGATTTACGAGCAGTACTTC.

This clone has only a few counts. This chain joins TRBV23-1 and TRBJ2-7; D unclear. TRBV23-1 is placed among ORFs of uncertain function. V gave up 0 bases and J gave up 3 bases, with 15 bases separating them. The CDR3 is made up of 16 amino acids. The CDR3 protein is CASSQSGRNPYYEQYF. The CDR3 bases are TGCGCCAGCAGTCAATCCGGCAGGAACCCCTACTACGAGCAGTACTTC.

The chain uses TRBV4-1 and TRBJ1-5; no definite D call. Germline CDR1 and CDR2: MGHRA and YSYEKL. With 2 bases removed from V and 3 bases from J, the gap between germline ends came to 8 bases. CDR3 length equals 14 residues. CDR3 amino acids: CASSQYSLNQPQHF. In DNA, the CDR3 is TGCGCCAGCAGCCAATACAGCCTCAATCAGCCCCAGCATTTT.

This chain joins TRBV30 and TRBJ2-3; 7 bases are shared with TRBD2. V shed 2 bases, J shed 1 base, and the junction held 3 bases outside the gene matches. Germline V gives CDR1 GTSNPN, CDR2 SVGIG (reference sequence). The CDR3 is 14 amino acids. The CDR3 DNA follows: TGTGCCTGGAGTCTCCGGGGGGGCACAGATACGCAGTATTTT. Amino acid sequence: CAWSLRGGTDTQYF.

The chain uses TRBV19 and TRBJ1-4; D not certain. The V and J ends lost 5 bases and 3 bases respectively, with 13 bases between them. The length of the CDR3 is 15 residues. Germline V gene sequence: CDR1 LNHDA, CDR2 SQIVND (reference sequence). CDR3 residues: CASSALRRANEKLFF. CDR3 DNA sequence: TGTGCCAGTAGTGCACTCCGCCGGGCTAATGAAAAACTGTTTTTT.

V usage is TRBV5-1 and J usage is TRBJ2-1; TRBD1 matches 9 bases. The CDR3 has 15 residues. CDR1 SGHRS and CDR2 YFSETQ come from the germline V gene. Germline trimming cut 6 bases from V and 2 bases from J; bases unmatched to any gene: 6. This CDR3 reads CASIPGQGTYNEQFF. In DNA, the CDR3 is TGCGCCAGCATCCCCGGACAGGGGACCTACAATGAGCAGTTCTTC.

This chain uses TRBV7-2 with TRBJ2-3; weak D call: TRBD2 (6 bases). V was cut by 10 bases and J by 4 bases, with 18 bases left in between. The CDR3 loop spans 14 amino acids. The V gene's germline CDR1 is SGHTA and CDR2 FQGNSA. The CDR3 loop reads CATAPGRLSDTQYF. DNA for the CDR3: TGTGCCACCGCCCCCGGGAGACTTTCAGATACGCAGTATTTT.

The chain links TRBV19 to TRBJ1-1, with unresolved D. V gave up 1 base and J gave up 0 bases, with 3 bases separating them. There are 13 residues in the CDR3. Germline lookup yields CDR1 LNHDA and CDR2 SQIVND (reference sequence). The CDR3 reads CASSIGVNTEAFF. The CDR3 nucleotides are TGTGCCAGTAGTATAGGCGTGAACACTGAAGCTTTCTTT.

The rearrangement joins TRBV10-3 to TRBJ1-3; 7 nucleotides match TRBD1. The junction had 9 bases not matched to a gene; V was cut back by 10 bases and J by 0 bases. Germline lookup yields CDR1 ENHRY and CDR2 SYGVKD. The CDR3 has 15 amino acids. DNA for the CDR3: TGTGCCACCCGGACAGGAGAGTCCTCTGGAAACACCATATATTTT. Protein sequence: CATRTGESSGNTIYF.

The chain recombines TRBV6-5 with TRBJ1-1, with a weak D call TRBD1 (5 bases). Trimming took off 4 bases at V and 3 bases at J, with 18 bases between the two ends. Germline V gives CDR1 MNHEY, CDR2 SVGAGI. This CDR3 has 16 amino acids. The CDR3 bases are TGTGCCAGCAGTTCCCCGGGGCGGGGAAGGGACACTGAAGCTTTCTTT. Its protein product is CASSSPGRGRDTEAFF.

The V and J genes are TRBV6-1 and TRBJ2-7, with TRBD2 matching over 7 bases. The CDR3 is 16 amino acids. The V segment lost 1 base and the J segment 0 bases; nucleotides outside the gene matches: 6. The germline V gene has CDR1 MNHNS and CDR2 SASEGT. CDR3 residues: CASSEVGLAVSYEQYF. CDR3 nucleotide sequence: TGTGCCAGCAGTGAAGTAGGGCTAGCGGTCTCCTACGAGCAGTACTTC.

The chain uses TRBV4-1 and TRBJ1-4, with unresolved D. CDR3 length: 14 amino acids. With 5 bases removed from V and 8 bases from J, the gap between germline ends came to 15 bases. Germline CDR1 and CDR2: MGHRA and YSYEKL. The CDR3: CASSSERESEKLFF. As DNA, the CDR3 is TGCGCCAGCAGCTCTGAGAGGGAAAGCGAAAAACTGTTTTTT.

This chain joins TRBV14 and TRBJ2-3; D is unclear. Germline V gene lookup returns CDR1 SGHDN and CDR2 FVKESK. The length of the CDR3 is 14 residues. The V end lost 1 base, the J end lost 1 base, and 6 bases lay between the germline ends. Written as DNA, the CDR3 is TGTGCCAGCAGCCAAGCCAGCGGCACAGATACGCAGTATTTT. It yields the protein CASSQASGTDTQYF.